These 25 T cell receptor beta chains were sequenced from one sample in a study of cytomegalovirus exposure and HLA in healthy donors. The study ran its PCR with 60 Vbeta and 13 Jbeta primers. The assay was immunoSEQ multiplex PCR, and TCRdb's table has in-frame clones only and misses some. The table lists about 140,000 clones, more than 75% of them singletons. Sequencing was performed on PBMCs. The receptors were sampled from a female donor in good health and CMV-seronegative.

The CDR3 sequence is CASSRPDRLHSPLHF. CDR3 coding DNA: TGTGCCAGTAGTCGGCCCGACAGACTTCATTCACCCCTCCACTTT. The V gene is TRBV19, the J gene TRBJ1-6; maybe TRBD1 (5 bases). Trimming cost V 5 bases and J 8 bases, with 16 bases left between them. This CDR3 has 15 residues. Germline V gives CDR1 LNHDA, CDR2 SQIVND (reference sequence).

This chain links TRBV13 with TRBJ2-7; D is ambiguous. Trimming stripped 3 bases from V and 3 bases from J, with 15 bases between. This CDR3 has 15 amino acids. Germline lookup yields CDR1 PRHDT and CDR2 FYEKMQ (reference sequence). Here the CDR3 reads CASSFSNRAHYEQYF. As DNA, the CDR3 is TGTGCCAGCAGCTTTAGTAATCGAGCGCACTACGAGCAGTACTTC.

The chain recombines TRBV28 with TRBJ2-1; 7 bases align to TRBD2. Germline values: CDR1 MDHEN, CDR2 SYDVKM. Trimming took 5 bases from V and 3 from J; bases not matched to a gene: 13. This CDR3 has 17 amino acids. The CDR3: CASSAPRQSGNYNEQFF. For the CDR3, the DNA is TGTGCCAGCAGTGCGCCGCGTCAGAGCGGGAACTACAATGAGCAGTTCTTC.

V and J are TRBV5-4 and TRBJ2-3; D is possibly TRBD1 (6 bases). V shed 1 base and J shed 0 bases, with 9 bases lying between them. Germline lookup yields CDR1 SGHNT and CDR2 YYREEE (reference sequence). This CDR3 is 15 amino acids long. The CDR3 DNA is TGTGCCAGCAGCTTGCAGGGGTCTAGCACAGATACGCAGTATTTT. This translates into CASSLQGSSTDTQYF.

This chain connects TRBV28 to TRBJ1-2; D is possibly TRBD1 (5 bases). Trimming took off 3 bases at V and 4 bases at J, with 12 bases between the two ends. Germline-derived CDR1 and CDR2 are MDHEN and SYDVKM. This CDR3 is 14 amino acids long. This CDR3 is CASSFRGFGYGYTF. Here the CDR3 DNA reads TGTGCCAGCAGTTTTAGGGGTTTTGGCTATGGCTACACCTTC.

The chain joins TRBV30 to TRBJ1-1, with D perhaps matching TRBD1 (5 bases). CDR3 length: 14 residues. V was pared by 4 bases and J by 1 base, with 13 bases between. The germline gives CDR1 GTSNPN, CDR2 SVGIG (reference sequence). The CDR3 DNA reads TGTGCCTGGACTAGGGGATATGGGAACACTGAAGCTTTCTTT. It is translated as CAWTRGYGNTEAFF.

This chain uses TRBV5-1 with TRBJ1-4; D might be TRBD1 (6 bases). Germline V gene data show CDR1 as SGHRS and CDR2 as YFSETQ. Trimming stripped 0 bases from V and 7 bases from J, with 16 bases between. The CDR3 is 16 amino acids. As DNA, the CDR3 is TGCGCCAGCAGCTTGGTAGGGGGGGCTCGAGTTGAAAAACTGTTTTTT. It translates to CASSLVGGARVEKLFF.

The chain joins TRBV7-2 to TRBJ1-2, with D unresolved. Germline loops: CDR1 SGHTA, CDR2 FQGNSA. The CDR3 runs 15 residues. Trimming cost V 5 bases and J 8 bases, with 21 bases left between them. The chain's CDR3 is CASSAEGLGREGYTF. CDR3 coding DNA: TGTGCCAGCAGCGCGGAAGGCCTTGGACGGGAGGGCTACACCTTC. The full variable domain, in which reference TRBV7-2 and TRBJ1-2 provide the parts outside the CDR3, is GAGVSQSPSNKVTEKGKDVELRCDPISGHTALYWYRQSLGQGLEFLIYFQGNSAPDKSGLPSDRFSAERTGGSVSTLTIQRTQQEDSAVYLCASSAEGLGREGYTFGSGTRLTVV.

This chain uses TRBV7-9 with TRBJ2-6; D uncertain. The V gene lost 5 bases and the J gene lost 0 bases, with 17 bases spanning the gap. CDR1 and CDR2 from the germline V gene are SEHNR and FQNEAQ (reference sequence). This CDR3 region has 18 residues. CDR3 nucleotides: TGTGCCAGCAGCCCCCCTTCGGTGCAAAGCTCTGGGGCCAACGTCCTGACTTTC. This translates into CASSPPSVQSSGANVLTF.

This clone turned up a few times. The chain is built from TRBV7-9 and TRBJ2-2, with 8 bases lining up with TRBD1. The CDR3 runs to 15 residues. Germline CDR1 reads SEHNR; CDR2 reads FQNEAQ (reference sequence). V lost 7 bases and J lost 2; bases outside the gene matches: 6. The CDR3 loop is CASTKTGANTGELFF. The DNA of the CDR3 is TGTGCCAGCACCAAGACAGGGGCCAACACCGGGGAGCTGTTTTTT.

The V and J genes are TRBV28 and TRBJ1-5; D is undetermined. In germline, CDR1 is MDHEN, CDR2 SYDVKM. There are 18 residues in the CDR3. Trimming removed 6 bases at V and 0 bases at J, with 21 bases between. CDR3 in amino acids: CASSAAILADVSNQPQHF. The CDR3 DNA follows: TGTGCCAGCAGCGCGGCGATTCTGGCAGATGTTAGCAATCAGCCCCAGCATTTT. Complete variable domain (other parts from reference TRBV28 and TRBJ1-5): DVKVTQSSRYLVKRTGEKVFLECVQDMDHENMFWYRQDPGLGLRLIYFSYDVKMKEKGDIPEGYSVSREKKERFSLILESASTNQTSMYLCASSAAILADVSNQPQHFGDGTRLSIL.

The chain joins TRBV5-8 to TRBJ1-1; D remains unclear. Germline-derived CDR1 and CDR2 are SGHTS and YDEGEE. V shed 1 base and J shed 1 base, with 11 bases lying between them. This CDR3 region has 15 residues. The CDR3 loop is CASSLSPGKNTEAFF. CDR3 sequence (DNA): TGTGCCAGCAGCTTGTCGCCGGGAAAGAACACTGAAGCTTTCTTT.

This clone has more than one count but fewer than ten. The chain uses TRBV2 and TRBJ1-4; D unresolved. The CDR3 consists of 16 residues. V lost 1 base and J lost 0, with 9 bases in between. Germline loops: CDR1 SNHLY, CDR2 FYNNEI. The DNA of the CDR3 is TGTGCCAGCAGTGAAGGGTTTACGGCAACTAATGAAAAACTGTTTTTT. Translating gives CASSEGFTATNEKLFF.

The chain carries TRBV27 and TRBJ2-6, with TRBD1 identical over 11 bases. J was trimmed by 4 bases and V by 0 bases; bases with no gene match: 8. The CDR3 is made up of 19 amino acids. Per germline, CDR1 MNHEY and CDR2 SMNVEV (reference sequence). The CDR3, as DNA: TGTGCCAGCAGTTTATCGCTTGGACAGGGGGCGCGGGGGGCCAACGTCCTGACTTTC. This codes for CASSLSLGQGARGANVLTF.

The rearrangement uses TRBV27 and TRBJ1-2, with 8 bases aligning to TRBD1. V was pared by 3 bases and J by 4 bases, with 16 bases of the junction left unmatched. Germline V gives CDR1 MNHEY, CDR2 SMNVEV (reference sequence). The CDR3 has 18 amino acids. CDR3 coding DNA: TGTGCCAGCAGTTTTCTTCCACCAGGACAGGGCGCTTTCTATGGCTACACCTTC. It encodes CASSFLPPGQGAFYGYTF.

CDR3 nucleotide sequence: TGTGCCTGGAGTGTAGGGACTAGCGGGGGGTGGAGCACAGATACGCAGTATTTT. Translated: CAWSVGTSGGWSTDTQYF. V is TRBV30 and J is TRBJ2-3; TRBD2 aligns across 15 bases. The V gene end was trimmed by 0 bases and the J gene end by 0 bases; junction bases not matched to a gene: 4. CDR3 length equals 18 residues. Germline V lookup: CDR1 GTSNPN, CDR2 SVGIG (reference sequence).

The V call is TRBV6-1, the J call TRBJ1-1, with no clear D. CDR3 length: 12 amino acids. With 6 bases removed from V and 4 bases from J, the gap between germline ends came to 9 bases. CDR1 and CDR2 from the germline V gene are MNHNS and SASEGT. CDR3 protein: CASSPFSTEAFF. CDR3 in DNA: TGTGCCAGCAGCCCCTTTTCCACTGAAGCTTTCTTT.

The chain joins TRBV9 to TRBJ1-1, with D tentatively TRBD1 (5 bases). V shed 2 bases and J shed 5 bases, with 10 bases lying between them. CDR1 SGDLS and CDR2 YYNGEE come from the germline V gene. This CDR3 region has 13 residues. Here the CDR3 reads CASSVEGRTEAFF. CDR3 bases: TGTGCCAGCAGCGTGGAGGGGAGGACTGAAGCTTTCTTT.

The J gene is TRBJ2-2, the V gene TRBV4-2; the match to TRBD2 covers 7 bases. The CDR3 sequence is 17 residues long. V lost 4 bases and J lost 2; bases outside the gene matches: 10. The germline V gene encodes CDR1 LGHNA and CDR2 YNFKEQ. CDR3 coding DNA: TGTGCCAGCAGCCCCGGGACTAAGGGAAGCAACACCGGGGAGCTGTTTTTT. Translation: CASSPGTKGSNTGELFF.

The V gene is TRBV28, the J gene TRBJ2-5, with D tentatively TRBD1 (6 bases). Germline assignment: CDR1 MDHEN and CDR2 SYDVKM. There are 13 residues in the CDR3. The V end lost 2 bases, the J end lost 2 bases, and 6 bases lay between the germline ends. In nucleotides, the CDR3 is TGTGCCAGCAGTTTAGGACAGCAAGAGACCCAGTACTTC. Protein product: CASSLGQQETQYF.

The V and J genes are TRBV30 and TRBJ2-4; D is undetermined. Germline CDR1 is GTSNPN and CDR2 is SVGIG (reference sequence). The CDR3 runs to 12 residues. The V and J ends lost 3 bases and 0 bases respectively, with 3 bases between them. The CDR3 nucleotides read TGTGCCTGGAGCAAAGCCAAAAACATTCAGTACTTC. The encoded protein is CAWSKAKNIQYF.

This clone was observed once. The CDR3 loop reads CASSVGYGDSYKQYF. The CDR3 DNA is TGTGCCAGCAGTGTGGGGTACGGGGACAGTTATAAGCAGTACTTC. V is TRBV2 and J is TRBJ2-7, with 7 bases matching TRBD1. The CDR3 runs 15 residues. Germline-derived CDR1 and CDR2 are SNHLY and FYNNEI. J gave up 8 bases and V 4 bases, and 14 bases lay outside the gene matches.

J is TRBJ1-4 and V is TRBV7-2; D ambiguous. The germline CDR1 and CDR2 sequences are SGHTA and FQGNSA. Deletions cut 4 bases from V and 0 bases from J, with 12 bases between. This CDR3 comprises 16 residues. CDR3 bases: TGTGCCAGCAGCTCAAGAGCGAGTGCAACTAATGAAAAACTGTTTTTT. As protein: CASSSRASATNEKLFF. The whole variable domain, remainder taken from reference TRBV7-2 and TRBJ1-4, is GAGVSQSPSNKVTEKGKDVELRCDPISGHTALYWYRQSLGQGLEFLIYFQGNSAPDKSGLPSDRFSAERTGGSVSTLTIQRTQQEDSAVYLCASSSRASATNEKLFFGSGTQLSVL.

CDR3 residues: CASSQGRTGGRDEKLFF. CDR3 sequence (DNA): TGTGCCAGCAGCCAAGGCAGGACAGGGGGCCGGGATGAAAAACTGTTTTTT. V usage is TRBV4-2 and J usage is TRBJ1-4, with 11 bases that match TRBD1. Germline trimming cut 1 base from V and 6 bases from J; bases unmatched to any gene: 7. There are 17 residues in the CDR3. Looked up from germline, CDR1 is LGHNA and CDR2 is YNFKEQ.

This chain links TRBV6-5 with TRBJ2-1, with TRBD1 as a possible D gene (6 bases). Germline CDR1 MNHEY, CDR2 SVGAGI. V lost 8 bases, J lost 0 bases, and 11 bases lay in between. The CDR3 is 14 amino acids. CDR3: CASGAGASYNEQFF. CDR3 nucleotides: TGTGCCAGCGGGGCAGGGGCCTCCTACAATGAGCAGTTCTTC.